The clone carrying this T cell receptor beta chain came up many times. These data belong to a study of Graves' ophthalmopathy and Graves' hyperthyroidism. This CDR3 comprises 14 residues. CDR1 and CDR2 from the germline V gene are MNHEY and SVGAGI. V was pared by 6 bases and J by 7 bases, with 10 bases of the junction left unmatched. The authors amplified TCR beta CDR3 regions, and they did so from RNA transcripts for repertoire sequencing. After a first-round RT-PCR with HTBI primers, a second-round multiplex PCR was run. TCRdb used MiXCR to reprocess the multiplex PCR reads, holding one entry per CDR3 protein. The repertoire holds hundreds of thousands of distinct CDR3 sequences, with just over 15% as singletons.

The rearrangement joins TRBV6-5 to TRBJ2-7, with 9 bases matching TRBD1. The receptor was isolated from a woman in her late teens or twenties with stable Graves' hyperthyroidism. The sequenced sample consisted of peripheral blood. The CDR3 region is CASSAGQGRGEQYF. The CDR3 DNA reads TGTGCCAGCAGCGCTGGACAGGGGCGGGGGGAGCAGTACTTC.